The 15 T cell receptor beta chains reported below all come from one sample, sequenced in a study of T cell repertoires in cytomegalovirus infection. TCRdb called the reads again in MiXCR, with one record for every CDR3 protein. The table has almost 500,000 distinct CDR3 sequences, over 9% seen once; the top ten hold roughly a tenth. Sequenced input: PBMCs. The origin of the receptors is a human donor in good health (CMV status not recorded). Some clones in this sample may be carry-over from other donors' samples.

The chain carries TRBV20-1 and TRBJ2-5, with D maybe TRBD1 (6 bases). The germline V gene encodes CDR1 DFQATT and CDR2 SNEGSKA (reference sequence). This CDR3 contains 15 residues. V lost 3 bases and J lost 1, with 15 bases in between. DNA for the CDR3: TGCAGTGCTAGCCCCCTTGGGGGCTTCCAAGAGACCCAGTACTTC. This gives the protein CSASPLGGFQETQYF.

The chain has TRBV11-2 and TRBJ1-1; 7 nucleotides agree with TRBD1. Germline CDR1 and CDR2: SGHAT and FQNNGV. This CDR3 has 13 amino acids. The junction had 4 bases not matched to a gene; V was cut back by 3 bases and J by 6 bases. The CDR3 loop is CASSLTGWAEAFF. CDR3 bases: TGTGCCAGCAGCTTGACAGGGTGGGCTGAAGCTTTCTTT.

This clonotype was seen at least ten times. CDR3 sequence reads: CASSSGSTSGSVQYF. The CDR3, as DNA: TGTGCCAGCAGCTCGGGTTCGACTAGCGGGTCGGTTCAGTACTTC. The chain joins TRBV5-5 to TRBJ2-4; 10 nucleotides line up with TRBD2. J lost 11 bases, V lost 3 bases, and 11 bases had no gene match. The CDR3 consists of 15 residues. CDR1 SGHKS and CDR2 YYEKEE come from the germline V gene (reference sequence). Variable domain in full (rest from reference TRBV5-5 and TRBJ2-4): DAGVTQSPTHLIKTRGQQVTLRCSPISGHKSVSWYQQVLGQGPQFIFQYYEKEERGRGNFPDRFSARQFPNYSSELNVNALLLGDSALYLCASSSGSTSGSVQYFGAGTRLSVL.

This clonotype was detected only a few times. V gene TRBV20-1 combines with J gene TRBJ2-5, with D possibly being TRBD1 (7 bases). The CDR3 extends over 14 amino acids. V was trimmed by 2 bases and J by 2 bases, leaving 12 bases between them. CDR1 and CDR2 from the germline V gene are DFQATT and SNEGSKA (reference sequence). The CDR3 spells CSARLPGGQETQYF. The CDR3, as DNA: TGCAGTGCTAGACTACCAGGGGGGCAAGAGACCCAGTACTTC.

This clonotype was recorded many times. The chain combines TRBV2 with TRBJ2-1, with D uncertain. V was trimmed by 9 bases and J by 0 bases, leaving 18 bases between them. The V gene's germline CDR1 is SNHLY and CDR2 FYNNEI. The CDR3 is made up of 16 amino acids. This CDR3 reads CARMGATADSYNEQFF. The CDR3 DNA reads as TGTGCCAGGATGGGTGCAACTGCCGACTCCTACAATGAGCAGTTCTTC.

This clonotype was recorded many times. The CDR3 reads CASSPSLSYEQYF. As DNA, the CDR3 is TGTGCCAGCAGTCCAAGCTTAAGCTACGAGCAGTACTTC. The V and J genes are TRBV12-3 or TRBV12-4 and TRBJ2-7; the D is unclear. V lost 5 bases and J 3 bases, leaving 11 bases between the germline ends. The CDR3 consists of 13 residues.

This clonotype was observed a handful of times. The chain carries TRBV20-1 and TRBJ2-2; 10 bases map to TRBD1. Losses at the gene ends were 3 bases for V and 1 base for J; bases not matched to a gene: 5. Germline V gives CDR1 DFQATT, CDR2 SNEGSKA (reference sequence). The CDR3 loop spans 16 amino acids. The CDR3 region is CSASPGTGENTGELFF. In DNA form, the CDR3 reads TGCAGTGCTAGTCCCGGGACAGGGGAGAACACCGGGGAGCTGTTTTTT.

This chain connects TRBV20-1 to TRBJ1-1, with D possibly matching TRBD1 (6 bases). Trimming took off 5 bases at V and 0 bases at J, with 28 bases between the two ends. The CDR3 totals 19 residues. Per the germline V gene, CDR1 is DFQATT and CDR2 is SNEGSKA (reference sequence). The DNA of the CDR3 is TGCAGTGCTTCAGGGGCGCGAGGGCCTAGAACCGGTATGAACACTGAAGCTTTCTTT. Translation gives CSASGARGPRTGMNTEAFF.

The V and J genes are TRBV20-1 and TRBJ1-1, with D maybe TRBD1 (5 bases). The CDR3 is made up of 14 amino acids. Trimming shortened V by 2 bases and J by 3 bases, and 13 bases separated the two germline ends. Germline CDR1 reads DFQATT; CDR2 reads SNEGSKA (reference sequence). The CDR3 nucleotides are TGCAGTGCTAGAAGGCAGGGACCTTACACTGAAGCTTTCTTT. This translates into CSARRQGPYTEAFF.

This clonotype was seen more than once but under ten times. The rearrangement joins TRBV30 to TRBJ1-1; TRBD1 matches 7 bases. CDR1 and CDR2 (germline): GTSNPN, SVGIG (reference sequence). V trimming: 3 bases; J trimming: 5 bases; junction bases outside the gene matches: 12. The CDR3 extends over 15 amino acids. The CDR3 DNA follows: TGTGCCTGGAGGGAAGGGGGCGAGGTTGGAACTGAAGCTTTCTTT. Its protein product is CAWREGGEVGTEAFF.

Ten or more counts support this clonotype. The gene calls are TRBV10-3 and TRBJ2-3, with D perhaps TRBD1 or TRBD2 (5 bases each). V lost 6 bases, J lost 5 bases, and 15 bases lay in between. Germline V gene sequence: CDR1 ENHRY, CDR2 SYGVKD. There are 14 residues in the CDR3. This CDR3 reads CAISRDGEGDTQYF. CDR3 nucleotide sequence: TGTGCCATCAGCCGGGACGGAGAAGGAGATACGCAGTATTTT.

V gene TRBV15 combines with J gene TRBJ1-1; D is undetermined. The V end lost 0 bases, the J end lost 4 bases, and 9 bases lay between the germline ends. Germline assignment: CDR1 LNHNV and CDR2 YYDKDF (reference sequence). CDR3 length equals 14 residues. CDR3: CATSRDRGGTEAFF. As DNA, the CDR3 is TGTGCCACCAGCAGAGATCGGGGTGGCACTGAAGCTTTCTTT. Full variable domain (missing parts from reference TRBV15 and TRBJ1-1): DAMVIQNPRYQVTQFGKPVTLSCSQTLNHNVMYWYQQKSSQAPKLLFHYYDKDFNNEADTPDNFQSRRPNTSFCFLDIRSPGLGDTAMYLCATSRDRGGTEAFFGQGTRLTVV.

This clonotype occurred many times. The rearrangement links TRBV7-8 to TRBJ2-1, with D maybe TRBD1 (5 bases). Deletions cut 5 bases from V and 3 bases from J, with 14 bases between. The CDR3 consists of 15 residues. Looked up from germline, CDR1 is SGHVS and CDR2 is FQNEAQ. The DNA for the CDR3 is TGTGCCAGCAGCCAACTTATGACAGACTACAATGAGCAGTTCTTC. Translation: CASSQLMTDYNEQFF. Using reference TRBV7-8 and TRBJ2-1 for the parts outside the CDR3, the full variable domain is GAGVSQSPRYKVAKRGQDVALRCDPISGHVSLFWYQQALGQGPEFLTYFQNEAQLDKSGLPSDRFFAERPEGSVSTLKIQRTQQEDSAVYLCASSQLMTDYNEQFFGPGTRLTVL.

Ten or more counts support this clonotype. The gene calls are TRBV7-3 and TRBJ2-4, with 10 bases aligning to TRBD2. The junction had 16 bases not matched to a gene; V was cut back by 5 bases and J by 0 bases. Germline V gene data show CDR1 as SGHTA and CDR2 as FQGTGA. The CDR3 runs to 20 residues. The chain's CDR3 is CASSPSGLAAIPLAKNIQYF. The CDR3 coding sequence is TGTGCCAGCAGCCCCTCTGGACTAGCGGCCATCCCCTTAGCCAAAAACATTCAGTACTTC.

This clonotype has ten or more counts. This chain links TRBV7-2 with TRBJ2-3; TRBD2 matches at 15 bases. Trimming at V came to 4 bases and at J to 0 bases, leaving 5 bases not matched to a gene. The CDR3 is made up of 18 amino acids. The germline gives CDR1 SGHTA, CDR2 FQGNSA. The CDR3 nucleotides are TGTGCCAGCAGCTCCGGACTAGCGGGAGGGCCTAGCACAGATACGCAGTATTTT. This codes for CASSSGLAGGPSTDTQYF.